These 5 T cell receptor beta chains were all obtained from the same sample, sequenced in a study of cytomegalovirus exposure and HLA in healthy donors. In the PCR, 60 Vbeta and 13 Jbeta primers were used. Measured with immunoSEQ multiplex PCR; TCRdb has only the in-frame clones, and not every one. The table shows around 140,000 clones, with just under 80% occurring only once. Input material: PBMCs. The receptor set was obtained from a male donor in good health and CMV-seronegative.

The rearrangement uses TRBV7-2 and TRBJ2-2; weak D call: TRBD2 (5 bases). The V gene lost 2 bases and the J gene lost 6 bases, with 10 bases spanning the gap. The CDR3 extends over 14 amino acids. Germline V gene data show CDR1 as SGHTA and CDR2 as FQGNSA. For the CDR3, the DNA is TGTGCCAGCAGCTTACTGAGCGGTGCCGGGGAGCTGTTTTTT. Translation: CASSLLSGAGELFF.

As DNA, the CDR3 is TGTGCCAGTAGTCCGGGACAGGGATCTGGAAACACCATATATTTT. Its translation is CASSPGQGSGNTIYF. This chain uses TRBV19 with TRBJ1-3; 9 bases are a match to TRBD1. The CDR3 extends over 15 amino acids. V shed 5 bases and J 1 base; nucleotides not matched to a gene: 3. Germline assignment: CDR1 LNHDA and CDR2 SQIVND (reference sequence).

This chain links TRBV7-8 with TRBJ2-7; 8 bases are a match to TRBD1. Per germline, CDR1 SGHVS and CDR2 FQNEAQ. J gave up 6 bases and V 5 bases, and 6 bases lay outside the gene matches. CDR3 length: 13 amino acids. The CDR3 DNA follows: TGTGCCAGCAGCGCTGAAACAGGGGGCGAGCAGTACTTC. It translates to CASSAETGGEQYF.

The chain employs TRBV6-6 and TRBJ2-3, with a weak D call TRBD1 (5 bases). V was shortened by 5 bases and J by 0 bases, with 9 bases between the two germline ends. Germline V gene lookup returns CDR1 MNHNY and CDR2 SVGAGI (reference sequence). The CDR3 has 14 residues. CDR3 region: CASSLDRSTDTQYF. CDR3 sequence (DNA): TGTGCCAGCAGTCTCGACAGAAGCACAGATACGCAGTATTTT.

CDR3 region: CASSLNGVETQYF. The CDR3 DNA is TGTGCCAGCAGTTTAAACGGTGTGGAGACCCAGTACTTC. This chain joins TRBV7-9 and TRBJ2-5; D is undetermined. Germline lookup yields CDR1 SEHNR and CDR2 FQNEAQ (reference sequence). Trimming left V 6 bases short and J 5 bases short, with 13 bases between. The length of the CDR3 is 13 residues.